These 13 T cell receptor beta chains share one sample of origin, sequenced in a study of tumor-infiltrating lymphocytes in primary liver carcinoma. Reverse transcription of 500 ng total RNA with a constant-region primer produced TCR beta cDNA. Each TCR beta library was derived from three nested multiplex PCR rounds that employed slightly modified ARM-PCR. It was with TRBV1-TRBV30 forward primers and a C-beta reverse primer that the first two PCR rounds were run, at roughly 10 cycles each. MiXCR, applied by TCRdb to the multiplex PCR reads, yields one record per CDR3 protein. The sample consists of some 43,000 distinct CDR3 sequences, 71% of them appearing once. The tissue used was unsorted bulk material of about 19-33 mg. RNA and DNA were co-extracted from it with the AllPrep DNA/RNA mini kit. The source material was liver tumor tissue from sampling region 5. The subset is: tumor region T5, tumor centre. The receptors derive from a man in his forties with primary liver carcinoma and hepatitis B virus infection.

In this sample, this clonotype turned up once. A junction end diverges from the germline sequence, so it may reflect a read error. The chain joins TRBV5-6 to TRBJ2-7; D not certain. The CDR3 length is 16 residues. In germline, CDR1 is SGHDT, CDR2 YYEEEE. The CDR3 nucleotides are TGTGCCAGCAGCTTCCTGGACGGCTTCAGCTCCTACGAGCAGCAGTTC. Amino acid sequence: CASSFLDGFSSYEQQF.

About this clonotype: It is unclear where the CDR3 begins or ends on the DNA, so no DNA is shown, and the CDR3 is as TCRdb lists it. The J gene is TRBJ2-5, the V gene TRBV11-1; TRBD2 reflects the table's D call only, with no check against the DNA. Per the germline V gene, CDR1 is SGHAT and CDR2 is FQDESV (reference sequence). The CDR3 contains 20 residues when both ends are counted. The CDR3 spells CDSSIYLCSVGGRAAETQYF.

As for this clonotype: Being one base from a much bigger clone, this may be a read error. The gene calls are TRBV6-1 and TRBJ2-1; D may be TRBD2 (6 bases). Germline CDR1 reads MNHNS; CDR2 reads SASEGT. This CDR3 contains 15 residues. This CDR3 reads CASRGGDVSYNKQFF. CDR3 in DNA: TGTGCCAGCAGGGGCGGGGACGTCTCCTACAATAAGCAGTTCTTC.

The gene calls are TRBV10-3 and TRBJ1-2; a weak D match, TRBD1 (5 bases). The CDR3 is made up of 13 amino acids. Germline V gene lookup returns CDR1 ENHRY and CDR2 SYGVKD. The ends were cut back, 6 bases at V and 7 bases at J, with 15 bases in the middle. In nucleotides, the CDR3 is TGTGCCATCAGGCTGGTACAGGAAGCTGGCTACACCTTC. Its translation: CAIRLVQEAGYTF.

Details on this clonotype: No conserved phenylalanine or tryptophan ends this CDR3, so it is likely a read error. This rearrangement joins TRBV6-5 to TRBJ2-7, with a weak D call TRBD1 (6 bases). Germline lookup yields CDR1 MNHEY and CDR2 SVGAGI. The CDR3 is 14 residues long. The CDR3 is CASSYSGQGGEQYL. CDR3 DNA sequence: TGTGCCAGCAGCTACTCTGGACAAGGGGGCGAGCAGTACCTC.

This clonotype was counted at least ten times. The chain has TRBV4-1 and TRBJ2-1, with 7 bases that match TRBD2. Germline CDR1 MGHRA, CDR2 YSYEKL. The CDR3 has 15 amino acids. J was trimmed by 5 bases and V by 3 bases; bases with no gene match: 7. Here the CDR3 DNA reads TGCGCCAGCAGCCACCAGCGGGGCAATAACAATGAGCAGTTCTTC. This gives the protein CASSHQRGNNNEQFF.

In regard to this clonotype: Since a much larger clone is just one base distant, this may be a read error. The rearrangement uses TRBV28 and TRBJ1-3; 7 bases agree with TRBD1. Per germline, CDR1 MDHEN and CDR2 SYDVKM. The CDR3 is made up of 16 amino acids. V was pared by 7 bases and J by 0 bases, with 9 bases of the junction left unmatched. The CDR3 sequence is CASNSAGTASGNTIYF. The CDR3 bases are TGTGCCAGCAATTCAGCCGGGACAGCCTCTGGAAACACCATATATTTT. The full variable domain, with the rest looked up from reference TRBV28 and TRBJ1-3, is DVKVTQSSRYLVKRTGEKVFLECVQDMDHENMFWYRQDPGLGLRLIYFSYDVKMKEKGDIPEGYSVSREKKERFSLILESASTNQTSMYLCASNSAGTASGNTIYFGEGSWLTVV.

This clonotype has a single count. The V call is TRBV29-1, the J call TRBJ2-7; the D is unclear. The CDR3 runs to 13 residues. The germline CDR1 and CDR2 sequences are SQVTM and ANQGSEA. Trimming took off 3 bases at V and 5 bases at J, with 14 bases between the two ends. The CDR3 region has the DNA TGCAGCGTTGAGGGGTCGTTAACTAACGAGCAGTACTTC. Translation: CSVEGSLTNEQYF.

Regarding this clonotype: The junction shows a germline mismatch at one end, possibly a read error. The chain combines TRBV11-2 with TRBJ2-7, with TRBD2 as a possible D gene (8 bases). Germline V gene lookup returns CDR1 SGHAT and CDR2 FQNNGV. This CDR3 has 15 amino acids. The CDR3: CANSQYPGGGYEPYF. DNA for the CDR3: TGTGCCAATAGCCAATATCCGGGAGGGGGCTACGAGCCGTACTTC.

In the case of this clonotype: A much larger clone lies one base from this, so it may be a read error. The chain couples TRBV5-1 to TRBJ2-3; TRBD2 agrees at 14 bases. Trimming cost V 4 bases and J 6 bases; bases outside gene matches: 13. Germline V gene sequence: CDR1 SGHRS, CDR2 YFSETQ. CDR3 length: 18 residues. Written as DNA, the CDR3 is TGCGCCAGCAGCATCCCGGGACTAGCGGGAGTTTCTGCTGATACGCAGTATTTT. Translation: CASSIPGLAGVSADTQYF.

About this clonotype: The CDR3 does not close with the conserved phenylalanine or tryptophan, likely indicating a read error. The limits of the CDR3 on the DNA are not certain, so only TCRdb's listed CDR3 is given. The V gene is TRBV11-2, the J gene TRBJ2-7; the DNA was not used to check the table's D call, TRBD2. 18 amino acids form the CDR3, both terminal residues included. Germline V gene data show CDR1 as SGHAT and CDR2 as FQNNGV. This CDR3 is CASSLSVGLAGGGYGRYY.

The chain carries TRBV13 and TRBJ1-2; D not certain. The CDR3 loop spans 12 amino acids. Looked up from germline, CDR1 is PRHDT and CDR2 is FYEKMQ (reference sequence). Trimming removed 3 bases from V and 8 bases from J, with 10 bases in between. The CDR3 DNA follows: TGTGCCAGCAGCTTGAATTGGATGGGCTACACCTTC. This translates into CASSLNWMGYTF.

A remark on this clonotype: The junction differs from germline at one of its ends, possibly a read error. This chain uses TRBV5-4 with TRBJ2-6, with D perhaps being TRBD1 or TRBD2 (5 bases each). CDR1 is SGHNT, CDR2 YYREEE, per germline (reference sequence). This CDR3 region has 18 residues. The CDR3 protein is CASSLRGATLSRANVQTF. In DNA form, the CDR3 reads TGTGCCAGCAGCTTAAGAGGGGCGACCCTCTCTAGGGCCAACGTCCAGACTTTC.